This TCR beta chain is from a study of identical twins. Study-wide results and caveats: The authors noted that invariant MAIT and iNKT cells could partly confound zero-insertion analyses.

This clonotype has at least ten counts. Its cognate antigen is unknown. TCRdb re-called the 5' RACE reads through MiXCR, storing one row per CDR3 protein. The sample includes fewer than 250,000 distinct CDR3 sequences, 7.5% of them seen just once. The germline V gene encodes CDR1 SGDLS and CDR2 YYNGEE. V lost 2 bases and J lost 2; bases outside the gene matches: 3. This CDR3 comprises 14 residues. The same specimen was also included in a second study, on yellow fever vaccine responses in identical twins.

The TCR comes from a woman between 18 and 29 years old in good health. This rearrangement joins TRBV9 to TRBJ1-1, with TRBD1 identical over 7 bases. The sequencing input was memory (CD45RO+) T cells sorted from blood. Here the CDR3 reads CASSVKGGNTEAFF. CDR3 nucleotide sequence: TGTGCCAGCAGCGTTAAAGGGGGCAACACTGAAGCTTTCTTT.